This T cell receptor (beta chain) appears in the sequencing data of a study of T cells after yellow fever vaccination. About the study: Fractions with few cells were prepared using SMART-Seq v4 Ultra Low Input. Study observations and caveats: Reappearance after the booster was observed for most primary-vaccination clones (roughly 97% CD4, almost 90% CD8). Only a minor proportion of clonotypes was detected across both CD4 and CD8 compartments.

CDR3 length equals 14 residues. V lost 4 bases to trimming and J lost 6 bases; unmatched junction nucleotides: 5. The germline V gene encodes CDR1 SGHTA and CDR2 FQGNSA. MiXCR, run by TCRdb on the 5' RACE reads, gives a single entry per CDR3 protein. The table includes about 210,000 distinct CDR3 sequences, about 3% detected once. Concerning this clonotype: The antigen remains unidentified.

The TCR comes from a man younger than 35 who received the YFV17D yellow fever vaccine. The material was CD4+ T cells sorted from PBMCs, obtained 10 days after the yellow fever booster vaccination. The gene calls are TRBV7-2 and TRBJ2-1; TRBD2 agrees at 8 bases. The CDR3 DNA reads TGTGCCAGCAGCTCCGGACTAGCCGTCAATGAGCAGTTCTTC. Encoded protein: CASSSGLAVNEQFF.